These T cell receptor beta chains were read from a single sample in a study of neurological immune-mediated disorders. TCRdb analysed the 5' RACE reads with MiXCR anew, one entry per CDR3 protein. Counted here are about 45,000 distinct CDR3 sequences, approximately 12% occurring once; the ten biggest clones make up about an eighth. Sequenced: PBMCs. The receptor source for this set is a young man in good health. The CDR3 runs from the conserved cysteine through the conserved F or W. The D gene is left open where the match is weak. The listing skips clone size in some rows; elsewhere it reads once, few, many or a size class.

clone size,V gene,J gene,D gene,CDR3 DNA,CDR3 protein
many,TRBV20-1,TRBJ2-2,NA,TGCAGTGCTAGAGATGGGGCGGGGGCGTCAGGTGGGGAGCTGTTTTTT,CSARDGAGASGGELFF
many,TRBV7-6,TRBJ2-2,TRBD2,TGTGCCAGCAGCTTAACAACGGGAGGGCTCCCCGGGGAGCTGTTTTTT,CASSLTTGGLPGELFF
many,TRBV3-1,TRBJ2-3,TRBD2,TGTGCCAGCAGCCAAGGCTCCGGGGGAGGGTCCGATACGCAGTATTTT,CASSQGSGGGSDTQYF
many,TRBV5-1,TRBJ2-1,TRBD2,TGCGCCAGCAGCAGGGTAGCGGGAGGAACCTACAATGAGCAGTTCTTC,CASSRVAGGTYNEQFF
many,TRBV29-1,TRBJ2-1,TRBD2,TGCAGCGTTGAAGATGCGGGGTTAAGCGGGAGGGCCGTGTCCTACAATGAGCAGTTCTTC,CSVEDAGLSGRAVSYNEQFF
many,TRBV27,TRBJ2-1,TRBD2,TGTGCCAGCAGTTTATCTGCTTTAGCGGGAGGCTCCTACAATGAGCAGTTCTTC,CASSLSALAGGSYNEQFF
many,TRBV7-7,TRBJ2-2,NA,TGTGCCAGCAGGGGGGCAACGAACACCGGGGAGCTGTTTTTT,CASRGATNTGELFF
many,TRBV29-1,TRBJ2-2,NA,TGCAGCGTTATCCAGGGCACCGGGGAGCTGTTTTTT,CSVIQGTGELFF
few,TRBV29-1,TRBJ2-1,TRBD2,TGCAGCGTTGTAGGGACTAGCGATACCTCATCCTACAATGAGCAGTTCTTC,CSVVGTSDTSSYNEQFF
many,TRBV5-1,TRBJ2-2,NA,TGCGCCAGCAGCTTCTCCTCCGGGGAGCTGTTTTTT,CASSFSSGELFF
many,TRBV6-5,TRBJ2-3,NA,TGTGCCAGCAGGCGGGACAGCTCTAGCACAGATACGCAGTATTTT,CASRRDSSSTDTQYF
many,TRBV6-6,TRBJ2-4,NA,TGTGCCAGCAGTTCCTTCGGGGAGGCGACCCTAGACATTCAGTACTTC,CASSSFGEATLDIQYF
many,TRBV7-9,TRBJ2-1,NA,TGTGCCAGCAGCTTAGAGGGACTCCCAAATGAGCAGTTCTTC,CASSLEGLPNEQFF
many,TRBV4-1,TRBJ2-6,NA,TGCGCCAGCAGCCAAGGGACTGGGGCCAACGTCCTGACTTTC,CASSQGTGANVLTF
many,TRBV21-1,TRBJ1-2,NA,TGTGCCAGCAGCAAGCCGGGACAGGGGTTATTTGGCTACACCTTC,CASSKPGQGLFGYTF
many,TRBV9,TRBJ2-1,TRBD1,TGTGCCAGCAGCGTAGTTGCCGGGACAGGGAACAATGAGCAGTTCTTC,CASSVVAGTGNNEQFF
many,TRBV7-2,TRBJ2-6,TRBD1,TGTGCCAGCAGCTTGACAGGGACCGGGGCCAACGTCCTGACTTTC,CASSLTGTGANVLTF
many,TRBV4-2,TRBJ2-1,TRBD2,TGTGCCAGCAGCCCGACTAGCGGGATCAACAATGAGCAGTTCTTC,CASSPTSGINNEQFF
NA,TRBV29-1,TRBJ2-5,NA,TGCAGCGTTGGGGGGCCGCGGGAGACCCAGTACTTC,CSVGGPRETQYF
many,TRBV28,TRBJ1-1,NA,TGTGCCAGCAGGAGGGACCCCAGCACTGAAGCTTTCTTT,CASRRDPSTEAFF
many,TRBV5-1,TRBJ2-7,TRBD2,TGCGCCAGCAGCCCCGGGACTAGCGGTTTCGAGCGGTACTTC,CASSPGTSGFERYF
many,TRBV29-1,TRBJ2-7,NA,TGCAGCGTTGCGGTGACGCTGAGCTCCTACGAGCAGTACTTC,CSVAVTLSSYEQYF
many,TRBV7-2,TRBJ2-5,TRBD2,TGTGCCAGCAGCTTAGTGTCCGGGACTAGCGGGATCTTGCAGGGGACCCAGTACTTC,CASSLVSGTSGILQGTQYF
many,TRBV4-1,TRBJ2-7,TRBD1,TGCGCCAGCAGCCCTGGACAGGGGCACTCCTACGAGCAGTACTTC,CASSPGQGHSYEQYF
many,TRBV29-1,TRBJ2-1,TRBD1,TGCAGCGCCGAGGATGCGACAGGGGGCCTTGAGCAGTTCTTC,CSAEDATGGLEQFF
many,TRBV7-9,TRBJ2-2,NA,TGTGCCAGCAGCTTAGTGTCACCAACGAACACCGGGGAGCTGTTTTTT,CASSLVSPTNTGELFF
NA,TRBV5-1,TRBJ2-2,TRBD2,TGCGCCAGCAGCCACCCCAGCGGGAGGTCCCTCGGGGAGCTGTTTTTT,CASSHPSGRSLGELFF
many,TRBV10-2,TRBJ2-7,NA,TGCGCCACTACCTCAGGAGTAAGCTCCTACGAGCAGTACTTC,CATTSGVSSYEQYF
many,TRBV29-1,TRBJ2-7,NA,TGCAGCGTTGTCTCACTCTCGGCAGGGCGGTACGAGCAGTACTTC,CSVVSLSAGRYEQYF
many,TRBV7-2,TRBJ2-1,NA,TGTGCCAGCAGCTTAGAGGGGGGGGGGTGGTCCTACAATGAGCAGTTCTTC,CASSLEGGGWSYNEQFF
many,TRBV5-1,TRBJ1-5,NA,TGCGCCAGCAGCCCGTCGGGGGATAGCAATCAGCCCCAGCATTTT,CASSPSGDSNQPQHF
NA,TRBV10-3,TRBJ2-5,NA,TGTGCCATCAGTGAGTCTTTCTCAGGGCTGGAGACCCAGTACTTC,CAISESFSGLETQYF
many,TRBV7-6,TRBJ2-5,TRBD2,TGTGCCAGCAGCTTAGCCCCAGCGGGAGCAGAGACCCAGTACTTC,CASSLAPAGAETQYF
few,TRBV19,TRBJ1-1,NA,TGTGCCAGTAGTAATAGTCTGAACACTGAAGCTTTCTTT,CASSNSLNTEAFF
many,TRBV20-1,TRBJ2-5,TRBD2,TGCAGTGCTGCTAGCGGGAGGGGTCAAGAGACCCAGTACTTC,CSAASGRGQETQYF
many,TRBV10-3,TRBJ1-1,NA,TGTGCCATCAGTGAAGGCGGGAACACTGAAGCTTTCTTT,CAISEGGNTEAFF
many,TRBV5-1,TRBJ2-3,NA,TGCGCCAGCAGCTTGGACCCAGCTAGCACAGATACGCAGTATTTT,CASSLDPASTDTQYF
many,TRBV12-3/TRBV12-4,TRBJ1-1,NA,TGTGCCAGCAGTTTATCAGGGGCTTCGGAAGCTTTCTTT,CASSLSGASEAFF
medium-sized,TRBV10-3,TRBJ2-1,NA,TGTGCCATCAGAGCGAGCCAAGCCTACAATGAGCAGTTCTTC,CAIRASQAYNEQFF
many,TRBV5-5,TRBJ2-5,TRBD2,TGTGCCAGCAGCCTGGCCTCACTAGCGGGACAAGAGACCCAGTACTTC,CASSLASLAGQETQYF
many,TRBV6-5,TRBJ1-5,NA,TGTGCCAGCAAAATTACAGCTTATAGCAATCAGCCCCAGCATTTT,CASKITAYSNQPQHF
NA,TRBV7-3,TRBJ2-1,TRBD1,TGTGCCAGCAGCTTAATCCCAGGGACAGGCTCCTACAATGAGCAGTTCTTC,CASSLIPGTGSYNEQFF
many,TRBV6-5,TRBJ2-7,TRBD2,TGTGCCAGCAGTTACAGTTATAGCGGGAGATACGAGCAGTACTTC,CASSYSYSGRYEQYF
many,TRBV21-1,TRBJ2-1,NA,TGTGCCAGCAGCAAAGTCGGGCGGGAGGGCCCCGTTGTAAATGAGCAGTTCTTC,CASSKVGREGPVVNEQFF
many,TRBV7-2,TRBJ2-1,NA,TGTGCCAGCAGCGAGGCGGCGGGAAAGCAGTTCTTC,CASSEAAGKQFF
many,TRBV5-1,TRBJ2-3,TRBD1,TGCGCCAGCAGCTTTCGACAGGGGGCCCTCACCAGCACAGATACGCAGTATTTT,CASSFRQGALTSTDTQYF
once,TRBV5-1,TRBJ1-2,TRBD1,TGCGCCAGCAGTCTTGCTGACAGGGGGAATCGGGGCTACACCTTC,CASSLADRGNRGYTF
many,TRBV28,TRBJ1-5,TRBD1,TGTGCCAGCATTGAAGGGACAGGGGGGAATCAGCCCCAGCATTTT,CASIEGTGGNQPQHF
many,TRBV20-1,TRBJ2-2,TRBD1,TGCAGTGCTATTAAACGGGACAGTAGGCGGGAGCTGTTTTTT,CSAIKRDSRRELFF
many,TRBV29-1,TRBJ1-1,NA,TGCAGCGTTGGGCACACTGAAGCTTTCTTT,CSVGHTEAFF
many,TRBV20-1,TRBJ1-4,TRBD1,TGCAGTGCCAGGGGGGGACAGGGGGCTGAGAAACTGTTTTTT,CSARGGQGAEKLFF
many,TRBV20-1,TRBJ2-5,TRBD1,TGCAGTGCTAGAGATGTAGGGGGCCGAGAGACCCAGTACTTC,CSARDVGGRETQYF
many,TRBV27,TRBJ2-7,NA,TGTGCCAGCAGTTCCCCGATGGACGGCTACGAGCAGTACTTC,CASSSPMDGYEQYF
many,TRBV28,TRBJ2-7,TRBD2,TGTGCCACCTTGTCCCGGGGGGACGAGCAGTACTTC,CATLSRGDEQYF